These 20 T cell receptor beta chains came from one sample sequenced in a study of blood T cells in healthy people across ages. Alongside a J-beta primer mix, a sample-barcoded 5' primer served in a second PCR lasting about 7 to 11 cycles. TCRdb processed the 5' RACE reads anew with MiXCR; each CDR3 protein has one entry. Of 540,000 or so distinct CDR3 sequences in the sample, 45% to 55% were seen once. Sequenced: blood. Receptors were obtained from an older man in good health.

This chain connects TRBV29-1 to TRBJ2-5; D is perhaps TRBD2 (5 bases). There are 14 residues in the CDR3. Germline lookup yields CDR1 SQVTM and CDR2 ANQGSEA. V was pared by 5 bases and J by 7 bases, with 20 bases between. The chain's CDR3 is CSVPSSGVSATQYF. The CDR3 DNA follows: TGCAGCGTTCCGAGCTCCGGGGTATCGGCGACCCAGTACTTC.

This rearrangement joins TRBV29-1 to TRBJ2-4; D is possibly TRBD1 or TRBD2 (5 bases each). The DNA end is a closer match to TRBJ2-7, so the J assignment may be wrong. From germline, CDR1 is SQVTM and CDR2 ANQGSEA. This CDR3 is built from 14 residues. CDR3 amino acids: CSVEDRGAPYEQYF. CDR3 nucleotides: TGCAGCGTTGAAGATCGAGGGGCACCTTACGAGCAGTACTTC.

The chain's CDR3 is CASSLAAGTGDSGANVLTF. In nucleotides, the CDR3 is TGCGCCAGCAGCTTGGCTGCCGGGACAGGGGACTCTGGGGCCAACGTCCTGACTTTC. This chain connects TRBV5-1 to TRBJ2-6; the match to TRBD1 covers 10 bases. V was clipped by 0 bases and J by 0 bases; unmatched bases: 6. CDR1 and CDR2 (germline): SGHRS, YFSETQ. The CDR3 is made up of 19 amino acids. The full variable domain, in which reference TRBV5-1 and TRBJ2-6 provide the parts outside the CDR3, is KAGVTQTPRYLIKTRGQQVTLSCSPISGHRSVSWYQQTPGQGLQFLFEYFSETQRNKGNFPGRFSGRQFSNSRSEMNVSTLELGDSALYLCASSLAAGTGDSGANVLTFGAGSRLTVL.

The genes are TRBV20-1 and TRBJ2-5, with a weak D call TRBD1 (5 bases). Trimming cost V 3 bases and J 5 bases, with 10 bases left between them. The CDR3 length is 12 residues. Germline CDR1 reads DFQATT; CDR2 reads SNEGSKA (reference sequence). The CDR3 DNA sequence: TGCAGTGCTAGGCCGTCAGGGGAGACCCAGTACTTC. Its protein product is CSARPSGETQYF.

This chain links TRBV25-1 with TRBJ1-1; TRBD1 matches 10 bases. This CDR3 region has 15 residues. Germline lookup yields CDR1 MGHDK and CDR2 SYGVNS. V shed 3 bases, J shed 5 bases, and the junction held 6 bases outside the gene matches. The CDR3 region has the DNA TGTGCCAGCAGTGACCGGGACAGGGGACATACTGAAGCTTTCTTT. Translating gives CASSDRDRGHTEAFF.

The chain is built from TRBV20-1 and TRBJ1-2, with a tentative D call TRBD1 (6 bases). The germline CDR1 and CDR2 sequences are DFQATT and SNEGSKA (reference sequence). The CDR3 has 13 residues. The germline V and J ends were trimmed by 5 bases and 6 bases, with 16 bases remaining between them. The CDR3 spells CSADNRERNGYTF. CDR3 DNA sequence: TGCAGTGCTGATAACAGGGAACGGAATGGCTACACCTTC.

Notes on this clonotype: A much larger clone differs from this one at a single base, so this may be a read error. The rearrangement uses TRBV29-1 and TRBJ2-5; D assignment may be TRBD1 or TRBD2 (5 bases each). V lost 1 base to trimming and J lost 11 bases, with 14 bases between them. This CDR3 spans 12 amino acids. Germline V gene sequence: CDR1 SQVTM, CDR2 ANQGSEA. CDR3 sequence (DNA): TGCAGCGTTGAAGTCCGGGGCCGTGAGCAGTACTTC. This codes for CSVEVRGREQYF.

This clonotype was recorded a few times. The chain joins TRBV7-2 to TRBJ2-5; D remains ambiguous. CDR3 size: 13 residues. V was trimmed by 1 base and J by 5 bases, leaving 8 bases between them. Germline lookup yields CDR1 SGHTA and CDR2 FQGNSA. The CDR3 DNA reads TGTGCCAGCAGCTTAGGAGTGCGCGAGACCCAGTACTTC. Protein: CASSLGVRETQYF.

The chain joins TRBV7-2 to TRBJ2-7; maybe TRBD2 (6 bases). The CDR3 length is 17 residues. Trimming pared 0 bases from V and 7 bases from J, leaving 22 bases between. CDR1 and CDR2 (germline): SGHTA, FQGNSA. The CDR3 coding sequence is TGTGCCAGCAGCTTAGCCAGCGTCGGGACTCGTGTGAGGGAGCAGTACTTC. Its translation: CASSLASVGTRVREQYF.

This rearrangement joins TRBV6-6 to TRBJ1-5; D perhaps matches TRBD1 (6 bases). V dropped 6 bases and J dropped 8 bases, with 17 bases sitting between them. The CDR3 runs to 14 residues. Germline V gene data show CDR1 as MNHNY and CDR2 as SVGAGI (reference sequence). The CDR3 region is CASSLLRPGEPQHF. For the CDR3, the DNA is TGTGCCAGCAGCCTATTACGTCCAGGGGAGCCCCAGCATTTT.

CDR3 sequence: CAGKNYEQYF. DNA for the CDR3: TGTGCCGGTAAGAACTACGAGCAGTACTTC. The genes are TRBV6-1 and TRBJ2-7; D remains unclear. This CDR3 spans 10 amino acids. Germline V CDR1 and CDR2: MNHNS, SASEGT. Trimming removed 11 bases at V and 3 bases at J, with 8 bases between.

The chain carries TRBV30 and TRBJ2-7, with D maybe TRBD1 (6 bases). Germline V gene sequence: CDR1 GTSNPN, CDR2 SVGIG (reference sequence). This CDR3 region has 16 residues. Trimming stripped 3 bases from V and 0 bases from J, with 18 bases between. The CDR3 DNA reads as TGTGCCTGGAGCAAGGAACCGGGGACAAGCTCCTACGAGCAGTACTTC. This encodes CAWSKEPGTSSYEQYF.

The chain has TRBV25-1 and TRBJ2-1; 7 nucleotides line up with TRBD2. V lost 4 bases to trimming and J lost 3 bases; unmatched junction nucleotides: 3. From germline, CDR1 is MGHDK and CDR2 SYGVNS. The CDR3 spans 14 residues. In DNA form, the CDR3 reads TGTGCCAGCAGTGCTCCGGGAGGCTACAATGAGCAGTTCTTC. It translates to CASSAPGGYNEQFF.

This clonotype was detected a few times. In DNA, the CDR3 is TGCGCCAGCAGCTTGGGTGGAATGGGACAGGGGACCATGAACACTGAAGCTTTCTTT. This codes for CASSLGGMGQGTMNTEAFF. The chain recombines TRBV5-1 with TRBJ1-1, with TRBD1 matching 10 bases. The J segment lost 0 bases and the V segment lost 0 bases, leaving 11 bases of the junction unmatched. The germline V gene has CDR1 SGHRS and CDR2 YFSETQ. CDR3 size: 19 residues.

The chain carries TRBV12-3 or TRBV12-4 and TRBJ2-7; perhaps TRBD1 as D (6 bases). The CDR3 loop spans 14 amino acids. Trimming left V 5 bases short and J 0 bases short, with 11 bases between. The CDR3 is CASSPGVPSYEQYF. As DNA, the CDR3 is TGTGCCAGCAGTCCAGGGGTCCCCTCCTACGAGCAGTACTTC.

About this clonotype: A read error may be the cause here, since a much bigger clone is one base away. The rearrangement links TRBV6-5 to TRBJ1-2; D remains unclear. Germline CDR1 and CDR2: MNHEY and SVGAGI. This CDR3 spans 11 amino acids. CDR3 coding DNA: TGTGCCGGCAGTGGCCTCTATGGCTACACCTTC. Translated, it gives CAGSGLYGYTF.

Here the CDR3 DNA reads TGTGCCAGCAGCCAGGGGCTAGCGGGGAACAATGAGCAGTTCTTC. It encodes CASSQGLAGNNEQFF. The rearrangement uses TRBV7-2 and TRBJ2-1, with 9 bases lining up with TRBD2. Germline CDR1 is SGHTA and CDR2 is FQGNSA. After removal of 5 bases from V and 5 bases from J, the junction contained 7 bases not matched to a gene. The CDR3 loop spans 15 amino acids.

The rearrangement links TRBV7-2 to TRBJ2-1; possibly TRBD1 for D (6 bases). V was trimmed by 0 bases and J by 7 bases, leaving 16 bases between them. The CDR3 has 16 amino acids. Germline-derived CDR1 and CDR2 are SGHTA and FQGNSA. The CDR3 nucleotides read TGTGCCAGCAGCTTAGCGGGGACACTTGGGCGGAATGAGCAGTTCTTC. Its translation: CASSLAGTLGRNEQFF.

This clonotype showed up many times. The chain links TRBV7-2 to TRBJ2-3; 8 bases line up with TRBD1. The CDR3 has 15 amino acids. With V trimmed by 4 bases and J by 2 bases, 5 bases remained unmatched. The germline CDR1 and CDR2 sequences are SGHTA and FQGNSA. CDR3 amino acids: CASSYRTGFTDTQYF. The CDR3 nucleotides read TGTGCCAGCAGCTACCGGACAGGGTTCACAGATACGCAGTATTTT. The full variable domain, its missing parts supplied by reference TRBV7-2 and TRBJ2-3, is GAGVSQSPSNKVTEKGKDVELRCDPISGHTALYWYRQSLGQGLEFLIYFQGNSAPDKSGLPSDRFSAERTGGSVSTLTIQRTQQEDSAVYLCASSYRTGFTDTQYFGPGTRLTVL.

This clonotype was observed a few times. CDR3 in DNA: TGCAGTGCTAACCACAGGGGTGGCTACACCTTC. This gives the protein CSANHRGGYTF. V gene TRBV20-1 combines with J gene TRBJ1-2; 7 positions agree with TRBD1. V dropped 4 bases and J dropped 7; count of bases not matched to a gene: 3. Germline V gene data show CDR1 as DFQATT and CDR2 as SNEGSKA (reference sequence). The CDR3 consists of 11 residues.